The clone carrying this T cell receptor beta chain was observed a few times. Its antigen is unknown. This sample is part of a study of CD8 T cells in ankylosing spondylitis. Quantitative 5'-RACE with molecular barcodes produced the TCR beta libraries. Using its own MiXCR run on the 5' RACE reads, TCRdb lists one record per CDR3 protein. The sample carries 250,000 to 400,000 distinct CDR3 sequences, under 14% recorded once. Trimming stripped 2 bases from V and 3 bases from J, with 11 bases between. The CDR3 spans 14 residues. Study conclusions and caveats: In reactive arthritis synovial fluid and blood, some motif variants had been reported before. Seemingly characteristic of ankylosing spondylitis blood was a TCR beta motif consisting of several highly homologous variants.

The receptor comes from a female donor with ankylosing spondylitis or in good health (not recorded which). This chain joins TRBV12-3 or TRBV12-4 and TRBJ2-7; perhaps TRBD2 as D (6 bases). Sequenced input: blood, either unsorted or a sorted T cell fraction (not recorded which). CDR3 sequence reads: CASSLRLGLYEQYF. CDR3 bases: TGTGCCAGCAGTTTAAGGTTGGGACTCTACGAGCAGTACTTC.